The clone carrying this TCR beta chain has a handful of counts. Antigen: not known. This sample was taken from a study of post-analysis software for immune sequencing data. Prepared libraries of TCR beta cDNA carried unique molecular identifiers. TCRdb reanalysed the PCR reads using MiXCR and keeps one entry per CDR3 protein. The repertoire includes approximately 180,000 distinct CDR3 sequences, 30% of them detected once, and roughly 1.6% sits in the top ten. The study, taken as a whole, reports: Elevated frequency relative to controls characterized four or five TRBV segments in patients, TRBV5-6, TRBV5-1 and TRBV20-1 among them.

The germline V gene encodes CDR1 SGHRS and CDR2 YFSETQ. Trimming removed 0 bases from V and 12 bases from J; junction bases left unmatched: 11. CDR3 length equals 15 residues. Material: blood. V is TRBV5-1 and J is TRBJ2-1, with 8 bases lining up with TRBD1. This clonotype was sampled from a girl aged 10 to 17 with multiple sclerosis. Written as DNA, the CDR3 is TGCGCCAGCAGCTTGGGTCAGGGGGCTTGGTATGGGCAGTTCTTC. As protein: CASSLGQGAWYGQFF.